A selection of T cell receptor beta chains follows, all from one sample in a study of human T cells and chemical hapten exposure. TCRdb used MiXCR to reprocess the RACE reads, holding one entry per CDR3 protein. Of more than 80,000 distinct CDR3 sequences in the sample, roughly a tenth were seen once. Sequenced here: whole blood, sampled in connection with sensitization to the hapten diphenylcyclopropenone (DPC). The receptors derive from a woman aged 50 to 60 with alopecia areata. Some clones in this sample may be carry-over from other donors' samples. Both conserved end residues are part of each CDR3.

v_call: TRBV20-1; j_call: TRBJ2-7; cdr3_aa: CSAWTSGGDEQYF
v_call: TRBV20-1; j_call: TRBJ1-1; cdr3_aa: CSARDGTAYTEAFF
v_call: TRBV11-2; j_call: TRBJ1-4; cdr3_aa: CASSLDRGWNEKLFF
v_call: TRBV4-3; j_call: TRBJ2-1; cdr3_aa: CASSPGTSGSDNEQFF
v_call: TRBV7-6; j_call: TRBJ2-1; cdr3_aa: CASSRSSGVYNEQFF
v_call: TRBV12-3/TRBV12-4; j_call: TRBJ1-2; cdr3_aa: CASSDGNYGYTF
v_call: TRBV6-5; j_call: TRBJ2-7; cdr3_aa: CASSYDPPGPRYF
v_call: TRBV29-1; j_call: TRBJ2-1; cdr3_aa: CSVDKGGPYNEQFF
v_call: TRBV9; j_call: TRBJ2-1; cdr3_aa: CASSVGSSGVSYNEQFF
v_call: TRBV5-1; j_call: TRBJ1-2; cdr3_aa: CASSPGQGTNYGYTF
v_call: TRBV6-2/TRBV6-3; j_call: TRBJ2-1; cdr3_aa: CASSRRDWEQFF
v_call: TRBV5-4; j_call: TRBJ1-2; cdr3_aa: CASSLQGVKGGYTF
v_call: TRBV20-1; j_call: TRBJ2-1; cdr3_aa: CSARDYRRVNEQFF
v_call: TRBV7-9; j_call: TRBJ2-7; cdr3_aa: CASSLTGDEQYF